This T cell receptor beta chain was identified in a study of Ad26.COV2.S vaccination and SARS-CoV-2 variants. Only in-frame clones appear in the TCRdb table, and some are missing; sequencing was by immunoSEQ multiplex PCR. This sample has around 86,000 clones, with roughly 85% found just once. Whole-study results and caveats: Reportedly, spike-specific CD8+ and CD4+ T cell responses achieved substantial breadth once vaccination had taken place. Researchers cautioned that TCR breadth and depth analyses may have underestimated total T cell responses. Similar non-spike TCR breadth was observed in recipients of vaccine and of placebo.

This clone has only a few counts. Its antigen is not identified. In germline, CDR1 is MDHEN, CDR2 SYDVKM. V was trimmed by 4 bases and J by 0 bases, leaving 15 bases between them. This CDR3 has 16 residues. The clonotype comes from a human donor who had recovered from COVID-19. The sample consisted of peripheral blood, taken after recovery from COVID-19. J is TRBJ1-1 and V is TRBV28, with D perhaps TRBD1 (5 bases). CDR3 nucleotide sequence: TGTGCCAGCAGTTCGGGGACCCTTCTCGTGAACACTGAAGCTTTCTTT. Protein sequence: CASSSGTLLVNTEAFF.